The 26 T cell receptor beta chains below come from one sample, sequenced in a study of blood T cell repertoires in COVID-19. The table came from immunoSEQ multiplex PCR; TCRdb's copy has only in-frame clones and leaves some out. The sample yields some 97,000 clones, around 88% seen once. The sample was peripheral blood. All receptors derive from a human donor in a cohort sampled during active COVID-19.

This rearrangement joins TRBV7-9 to TRBJ2-3; D remains ambiguous. Germline V gene data show CDR1 as SEHNR and CDR2 as FQNEAQ (reference sequence). The CDR3 is 19 residues long. V was pared by 5 bases and J by 1 base, with 25 bases between. DNA of the CDR3: TGTGCCAGCAGCCAGCGCGGCCTTCCAGACGGGTCCGGCACAGATACGCAGTATTTT. It specifies CASSQRGLPDGSGTDTQYF.

The chain couples TRBV14 to TRBJ2-7; TRBD2 matches 16 bases. This CDR3 contains 18 residues. V dropped 2 bases and J dropped 4; count of bases not matched to a gene: 8. CDR1 and CDR2 (germline): SGHDN, FVKESK. CDR3 sequence: CASSQTKGLAGGHYEQYF. CDR3 nucleotides: TGTGCCAGCAGCCAAACGAAGGGACTAGCGGGAGGGCATTACGAGCAGTACTTC.

V is TRBV19 and J is TRBJ1-4; a possible D gene is TRBD1 (6 bases). The CDR3 runs to 14 residues. Germline CDR1 LNHDA, CDR2 SQIVND (reference sequence). Trimming shortened V by 5 bases and J by 2 bases, and 9 bases separated the two germline ends. The CDR3 bases are TGTGCCAGTAGTTACAGGGCGACTAATGAAAAACTGTTTTTT. Residues: CASSYRATNEKLFF.

This chain uses TRBV7-2 with TRBJ1-4; D gene ambiguous. Per the germline V gene, CDR1 is SGHTA and CDR2 is FQGNSA. V shed 3 bases and J shed 0 bases, with 11 bases lying between them. The CDR3 sequence is 16 residues long. CDR3 bases: TGTGCCAGCAGCTTGCCATCCACATCAACTAATGAAAAACTGTTTTTT. It specifies CASSLPSTSTNEKLFF. The complete variable domain, with remaining parts taken from reference TRBV7-2 and TRBJ1-4, reads GAGVSQSPSNKVTEKGKDVELRCDPISGHTALYWYRQSLGQGLEFLIYFQGNSAPDKSGLPSDRFSAERTGGSVSTLTIQRTQQEDSAVYLCASSLPSTSTNEKLFFGSGTQLSVL.

The chain recombines TRBV4-2 with TRBJ2-5, with D maybe TRBD2 (6 bases). Germline assignment: CDR1 LGHNA and CDR2 YNFKEQ. Trimming shortened V by 1 base and J by 5 bases, and 11 bases separated the two germline ends. This CDR3 has 14 residues. The CDR3 region has the DNA TGTGCCAGCAGCCAAGTCGGGGGAGGCGAGACCCAGTACTTC. Its protein is CASSQVGGGETQYF.

V usage is TRBV10-2 and J usage is TRBJ2-1, with D possibly matching TRBD2 (6 bases). The CDR3 is made up of 15 amino acids. The germline CDR1 and CDR2 sequences are WSHSY and SAAADI. Trimming pared 1 base from V and 0 bases from J, leaving 7 bases between. The CDR3 bases are TGCGCCAGCAGTGAGTTGGGGGGCTCCTACAATGAGCAGTTCTTC. This gives the protein CASSELGGSYNEQFF.

The chain has TRBV12-5 and TRBJ1-1; D remains unclear. Trimming cost V 0 bases and J 1 base, with 9 bases left between them. The CDR3 has 15 amino acids. Germline V gives CDR1 LGHNT, CDR2 FRNRAP. This CDR3 reads CASGLVSSGNTEAFF. The DNA of the CDR3 is TGTGCTAGTGGTTTGGTATCTTCGGGGAACACTGAAGCTTTCTTT.

In its sample, this clone was seen once. V gene TRBV28 combines with J gene TRBJ2-5; D possibly corresponds to TRBD1 (6 bases). Trimming removed 3 bases from V and 3 bases from J, with 20 bases in between. This CDR3 has 17 amino acids. Germline V gives CDR1 MDHEN, CDR2 SYDVKM. CDR3: CASSLALTGKPKETQYF. CDR3 DNA: TGTGCCAGCAGTTTGGCCCTGACAGGCAAGCCCAAAGAGACCCAGTACTTC.

The chain carries TRBV19 and TRBJ1-1, with D maybe TRBD1 (6 bases). V shed 3 bases and J shed 5 bases, with 16 bases lying between them. Germline values: CDR1 LNHDA, CDR2 SQIVND (reference sequence). The CDR3 loop spans 15 amino acids. The CDR3 sequence is CASSIGGGAGTEAFF. The CDR3 nucleotides read TGTGCCAGTAGTATCGGCGGGGGGGCGGGGACTGAAGCTTTCTTT.

The V gene is TRBV6-5, the J gene TRBJ1-2; D perhaps matches TRBD1 (5 bases). The length of the CDR3 is 15 residues. Germline V CDR1 and CDR2: MNHEY, SVGAGI. The V and J ends lost 7 bases and 0 bases respectively, with 15 bases between them. The CDR3 DNA sequence: TGTGCCAGCACCCCAACAGGCGCAACTAACTATGGCTACACCTTC. This encodes CASTPTGATNYGYTF.

The CDR3 DNA follows: TGCGCCAGCAGCCAAGATGGGGGGACCCGCTACGAGCAGTACTTC. This sequence encodes CASSQDGGTRYEQYF. The gene calls are TRBV4-3 and TRBJ2-7; D might be TRBD2 (6 bases). CDR1 is LGHNA and CDR2 is YSLEER in the germline V gene. Trimming removed 0 bases from V and 3 bases from J, with 12 bases in between. The CDR3 spans 15 residues.

The rearrangement joins TRBV7-9 to TRBJ1-2; 9 bases map to TRBD1. J was trimmed by 6 bases and V by 1 base; bases with no gene match: 9. The CDR3 is 16 residues long. CDR1 SEHNR and CDR2 FQNEAQ come from the germline V gene (reference sequence). The CDR3 DNA reads as TGTGCCAGCAGCTTAGGACGACAGGGGGGTGTCGATGGCTACACCTTC. This gives the protein CASSLGRQGGVDGYTF. Using reference TRBV7-9 and TRBJ1-2 for the parts outside the CDR3, the full variable domain is DTGVSQNPRHKITKRGQNVTFRCDPISEHNRLYWYRQTLGQGPEFLTYFQNEAQLEKSRLLSDRFSAERPKGSFSTLEIQRTEQGDSAMYLCASSLGRQGGVDGYTFGSGTRLTVV.

The J gene is TRBJ2-4, the V gene TRBV30, with a tentative D call TRBD2 (6 bases). The CDR3 sequence is 13 residues long. Germline V lookup: CDR1 GTSNPN, CDR2 SVGIG (reference sequence). V shed 3 bases and J shed 6 bases, with 12 bases lying between them. The CDR3 spells CAWSVRRGNIQYF. The CDR3 region has the DNA TGTGCCTGGAGCGTGCGGCGGGGAAACATTCAGTACTTC.

This chain connects TRBV7-2 to TRBJ2-6, with D possibly TRBD1 on 5 matching bases. Trimming took off 2 bases at V and 0 bases at J, with 8 bases between the two ends. CDR3 length equals 16 residues. CDR1 SGHTA and CDR2 FQGNSA come from the germline V gene. CDR3 region: CASSLKGISGANVLTF. CDR3 nucleotides: TGTGCCAGCAGCTTAAAGGGGATCTCTGGGGCCAACGTCCTGACTTTC.

The chain joins TRBV3-1 (or the pseudogene TRBV3-2) to TRBJ1-3, with D tentatively TRBD1 (6 bases). Germline CDR1 and CDR2: LGHDT and YNNKEL (reference sequence). The V end was cut by 7 bases, the J end by 1 base, with 11 bases between. This CDR3 is 14 amino acids long. The CDR3 bases are TGTGCCAGCAAGACGGGACAATCTGGAAACACCATATATTTT. Its protein product is CASKTGQSGNTIYF.

This clone was seen a handful of times. J is TRBJ2-7 and V is TRBV5-1; TRBD1 is a possible D gene (5 bases). Germline V gene sequence: CDR1 SGHRS, CDR2 YFSETQ. This CDR3 has 14 residues. The V and J ends lost 4 bases and 2 bases respectively, with 13 bases between them. The CDR3 reads CASSGLGHTYEQYF. The CDR3 DNA sequence: TGCGCCAGCAGCGGCCTAGGACATACCTACGAGCAGTACTTC.

CDR3 sequence: CASSLGGAGVQETQYF. In nucleotides, the CDR3 is TGTGCCAGCAGCTTGGGAGGGGCAGGGGTCCAGGAGACCCAGTACTTC. The chain combines TRBV5-6 with TRBJ2-5; tentative D call: TRBD1 (6 bases). From germline, CDR1 is SGHDT and CDR2 YYEEEE. The CDR3 totals 16 residues. V lost 0 bases and J 5 bases, leaving 17 bases between the germline ends.

The genes are TRBV28 and TRBJ1-2, with D perhaps TRBD1 (5 bases). The V and J ends lost 5 bases and 5 bases respectively, with 15 bases between them. CDR1 and CDR2 (germline): MDHEN, SYDVKM. This CDR3 contains 14 residues. The CDR3 DNA sequence: TGTGCCAGCAGTAGCGGGGGGGGTGGATATGGCTACACCTTC. Amino acids: CASSSGGGGYGYTF.

This clone was recorded once. The gene calls are TRBV4-3 and TRBJ2-7, with TRBD1 identical over 8 bases. Trimming took 0 bases from V and 3 from J; bases not matched to a gene: 19. The CDR3 has 20 residues. CDR1 is LGHNA and CDR2 is YSLEER in the germline V gene. The CDR3 nucleotides are TGCGCCAGCAGCCAAGACGGACAGGGCCTCTACTCAAACGGATTCTACGAGCAGTACTTC. Translated, it gives CASSQDGQGLYSNGFYEQYF.

This clone has a single count. This sequence joins TRBV5-4 and TRBJ2-7, with D perhaps matching TRBD2 (5 bases). Trimming shortened V by 1 base and J by 1 base, and 12 bases separated the two germline ends. Germline values: CDR1 SGHNT, CDR2 YYREEE (reference sequence). This CDR3 has 15 residues. CDR3 loop: CASSLFGVDSYEQYF. The DNA for the CDR3 is TGTGCCAGCAGCTTGTTCGGGGTGGATTCCTACGAGCAGTACTTC. The complete variable domain, with remaining parts taken from reference TRBV5-4 and TRBJ2-7, reads ETGVTQSPTHLIKTRGQQVTLRCSSQSGHNTVSWYQQALGQGPQFIFQYYREEENGRGNFPPRFSGLQFPNYSSELNVNALELDDSALYLCASSLFGVDSYEQYFGPGTRLTVT.

The chain links TRBV10-3 to TRBJ1-5; weak D call: TRBD1 (6 bases). From germline, CDR1 is ENHRY and CDR2 SYGVKD. Deletions cut 6 bases from V and 6 bases from J, with 15 bases between. There are 14 residues in the CDR3. Here the CDR3 reads CAISPGGAGQPQHF. CDR3 DNA sequence: TGTGCCATCAGCCCGGGGGGGGCCGGTCAGCCCCAGCATTTT.

This clone has a single count. The chain employs TRBV29-1 and TRBJ1-2, with TRBD1 as a possible D gene (6 bases). Germline values: CDR1 SQVTM, CDR2 ANQGSEA. The germline V and J ends were trimmed by 1 base and 5 bases, with 23 bases remaining between them. CDR3 length: 17 amino acids. The CDR3 DNA reads as TGCAGCGTTGAAGCTCGGAGGCAGGGAGGGGGGGATTATGGCTACACCTTC. It yields the protein CSVEARRQGGGDYGYTF.

V gene TRBV6-4 combines with J gene TRBJ2-1; D is perhaps TRBD1 (6 bases). This CDR3 region has 14 residues. The V and J ends lost 5 bases and 10 bases respectively, with 18 bases between them. Germline V gene sequence: CDR1 MRHNA, CDR2 SNTAGT. CDR3 bases: TGTGCCAGCAGTTTACAGGGAACGATTACCGAGCAGTTCTTC. As protein: CASSLQGTITEQFF.

This chain uses TRBV6-5 with TRBJ1-5, with unresolved D. The germline V gene encodes CDR1 MNHEY and CDR2 SVGAGI. Trimming shortened V by 6 bases and J by 4 bases, and 4 bases separated the two germline ends. The CDR3 spans 11 residues. In nucleotides, the CDR3 is TGTGCCAGCAGCACAAATCAGCCCCAGCATTTT. It translates to CASSTNQPQHF.

CDR3 residues: CASTPTTNSNQPQHF. CDR3 bases: TGTGCCAGCACACCGACGACTAATAGCAATCAGCCCCAGCATTTT. The chain uses TRBV6-5 and TRBJ1-5; D call uncertain. Trimming pared 7 bases from V and 0 bases from J, leaving 13 bases between. The CDR3 extends over 15 amino acids. Looked up from germline, CDR1 is MNHEY and CDR2 is SVGAGI.

The rearrangement joins TRBV12-3 or TRBV12-4 to TRBJ2-1, with 9 bases aligning to TRBD1. CDR3 length: 13 residues. J was trimmed by 8 bases and V by 5 bases; bases with no gene match: 4. The CDR3 DNA is TGTGCCAGCAGTGCAGGGGACAGGGATGAGCAGTTCTTC. This codes for CASSAGDRDEQFF.